This T cell receptor beta chain was identified in a study of blood T cells in healthy people across ages. A second PCR, run for roughly 6 to 11 cycles, used a sample-barcoded 5' primer plus a J-beta primer mix. Using its own MiXCR run on the 5' RACE reads, TCRdb lists one record per CDR3 protein. This sample has 1.5 million to 2 million distinct CDR3 sequences, with about 31% found just once. Findings of the study overall: Significant beta diversity loss was already apparent by age roughly 43, declining roughly linearly. The study found more naive CD4+ cells and higher diversity in long-lived than aged donors. It was not known whether donors were CMV positive (a possible confounder of expanded clonotype changes).

Only a few counts were recorded for this clonotype. Its antigen remains unknown. A read error is possible here, since a much larger clone lies one base away. This sequence originates from a woman under 40 in good health. The sample taken for sequencing was blood.

CDR3 coding DNA: TGTGCCAGCAGCGGAGCTACAGGGCAAGAGACCCAGTACTTC. This codes for CASSGATGQETQYF. The chain uses TRBV9 and TRBJ2-5; maybe TRBD1 (6 bases). Trimming took off 3 bases at V and 2 bases at J, with 11 bases between the two ends. This CDR3 is 14 amino acids long. In germline, CDR1 is SGDLS, CDR2 YYNGEE.